Listed here are 4 T cell receptor beta chains from one sample, sequenced in a study of blood T cell repertoires in COVID-19. Using immunoSEQ multiplex PCR, the repertoire was profiled, and TCRdb retains in-frame clones only, with some absent. The sample lists roughly 140,000 clones, around three quarters occurring once. The sequenced sample consisted of peripheral blood. These receptors all come from a man in his 60s with acute or convalescent COVID-19.

The gene calls are TRBV10-3 and TRBJ1-5; D might be TRBD1 (6 bases). Trimming took off 8 bases at V and 7 bases at J, with 21 bases between the two ends. This CDR3 has 15 residues. In germline, CDR1 is ENHRY, CDR2 SYGVKD. The CDR3: CAIHSGTSDGQPQHF. Here the CDR3 DNA reads TGTGCCATCCATTCTGGGACATCGGACGGGCAGCCCCAGCATTTT.

V and J are TRBV24-1 and TRBJ2-5; D remains ambiguous. This CDR3 comprises 14 residues. Germline CDR1 is KGHDR and CDR2 is SFDVKD. Trimming pared 0 bases from V and 5 bases from J, leaving 9 bases between. CDR3 protein: CATSDLPPRETQYF. CDR3 bases: TGTGCCACCAGTGATTTGCCGCCGCGGGAGACCCAGTACTTC.

This clone was seen just once. The chain uses TRBV7-2 and TRBJ2-7, with TRBD1 matching over 7 bases. Losses at the gene ends were 5 bases for V and 10 bases for J; bases not matched to a gene: 14. Germline-derived CDR1 and CDR2 are SGHTA and FQGNSA. The CDR3 has 14 amino acids. The CDR3 region is CASSPAGTAREQYF. The DNA of the CDR3 is TGTGCCAGCAGCCCAGCTGGGACAGCCCGGGAACAGTACTTC. The full variable domain, its missing parts supplied by reference TRBV7-2 and TRBJ2-7, is GAGVSQSPSNKVTEKGKDVELRCDPISGHTALYWYRQSLGQGLEFLIYFQGNSAPDKSGLPSDRFSAERTGGSVSTLTIQRTQQEDSAVYLCASSPAGTAREQYFGPGTRLTVT.

Of note for this clone: This CDR3 fails to terminate in the conserved phenylalanine or tryptophan, so it likely reflects a read error. The limits of the CDR3 on the DNA are not certain, so only TCRdb's listed CDR3 is given. The V gene is TRBV6-4, the J gene TRBJ2-7; the table's D call of TRBD2 was not tested on the DNA. Germline values: CDR1 MRHNA, CDR2 SNTAGT. The CDR3 spans 14 residues, counting both ends. The CDR3 here is CASSSGRLAGGPRL.